The clone carrying this T cell receptor beta chain was seen just once. Its antigen is currently unknown. The germline V gene encodes CDR1 LGHNA and CDR2 YSLEER. CDR3 length: 17 residues. The V end was cut by 0 bases, the J end by 5 bases, with 20 bases between. The data derive from a study of T cell responses to AZD1222 COVID-19 vaccine. Points from the study as a whole: Regions 160-218 and 743-854 held dominance among vaccine-associated CD4 TCRs, which spanned spike.

Sequencing used immunoSEQ multiplex PCR; TCRdb keeps in-frame clones, though not all of them. The sample shows roughly 150,000 clones, more than 80% of them seen only once. This sequence joins TRBV4-3 and TRBJ2-7; tentative D call: TRBD2 (7 bases). This specimen consisted of peripheral blood, obtained on day 0 of AZD1222 vaccination. The sequence came from an adult in good health. The CDR3 nucleotides read TGCGCCAGCAGCCAAGATAGCGGCGGGGGCCTCCCCAACGAGCAGTACTTC. This translates into CASSQDSGGGLPNEQYF.